Only a few counts were recorded for the clone carrying this TCR beta chain. What it binds is not known. Germline V gene lookup returns CDR1 LNHDA and CDR2 SQIVND (reference sequence). V dropped 6 bases and J dropped 2 bases, with 15 bases sitting between them. The CDR3 extends over 15 amino acids. These data are taken from a study of CD8+ T cells in alopecia areata. Study-wide context: Tofacitinib exposure lasted 6 to 18 months, followed by 6 months off drug. Study-wide results and caveats: Elevated clonality characterized lesional scalp relative to normal scalp, particularly in alopecia totalis/universalis.

Peripheral blood, together with lesional scalp punch biopsies, was collected from alopecia areata patients. Sequencing used cDNA as its template, made by extracting RNA and reverse transcribing it. Using immunoSEQ multiplex PCR, the repertoire was profiled, and TCRdb retains in-frame clones only, with some absent. The table has about 14,000 clones, about 50% seen once. This rearrangement joins TRBV19 to TRBJ2-3, with a weak D call TRBD2 (6 bases). The TCR sequence derives from a human donor with alopecia areata. Sample: skin, taken at week 0. CDR3 sequence: CASRGGRILTDTQYF. The CDR3, as DNA: TGTGCCAGTAGGGGGGGACGGATACTCACAGATACGCAGTATTTT.